Sequencing of this T cell receptor beta chain was carried out in a study of T cell repertoires in cytomegalovirus infection. Study context: Matching HLA type and CMV infection were both indicated by public TCR beta signatures.

Findings and caveats of the study: HLA-C-restricted CMV-specific TCR beta clonotypes were dominant in the ex vivo response. Summed frequency of shared TCR beta families picked out CMV carriers who also had the relevant HLA.

The CDR3 is 16 residues long. V was pared by 5 bases and J by 6 bases, with 13 bases of the junction left unmatched. Germline loops: CDR1 MDHEN, CDR2 SYDVKM. This clonotype was recorded many times. Its antigen is currently unknown. A single record per CDR3 protein comes from TCRdb applying MiXCR to the reads. The sample contains around 130,000 distinct CDR3 sequences, 8.8% of which appear only once. This clonotype originated in a human donor in good health (CMV status not recorded). Some clones in this sample may be carry-over from other donors' samples. The chain is built from TRBV28 and TRBJ2-5; 9 nucleotides align to TRBD2. Sequencing was carried out using PBMCs. Here the CDR3 reads CASSPPGLAGLKTQYF. CDR3 DNA sequence: TGTGCCAGCAGTCCCCCGGGGCTAGCGGGGTTAAAGACCCAGTACTTC.